A selection of T cell receptor beta chains follows, all from one sample in a study of blood T cell repertoires in COVID-19. Using immunoSEQ multiplex PCR, the repertoire was profiled, and TCRdb retains in-frame clones only, with some absent. The table shows 200,000 or so clones, with roughly 84% occurring only once. Material: peripheral blood. These receptors all stem from a man aged 50 to 59 who had recovered from COVID-19. CDR3s include the opening cysteine and the closing phenylalanine or tryptophan. The D gene is left open where the match is weak. Clone size is shown for a subset of rows, as once, few, many or a class of expanded clone.

>TRBV6-1|-|TRBD1|TRBJ1-6
CASSQPGQAGSPLHF
TGTGCCAGCAGTCAGCCGGGACAGGCCGGTTCACCCCTCCACTTT
>TRBV19|-|TRBD1|TRBJ1-2
CASTGTGAFPRTF
TGTGCCAGTACCGGGACAGGGGCCTTCCCTCGCACCTTC
>TRBV5-5|-|-|TRBJ1-2
CASSTGDNYGYTF
TGTGCCAGCAGCACCGGAGATAACTATGGCTACACCTTC
>TRBV30|-|TRBD2|TRBJ2-3
CAWDRRLAGRTDTQYF
TGTGCCTGGGACCGTAGACTAGCGGGGCGCACAGATACGCAGTATTTT
>TRBV27|-|TRBD2|TRBJ2-1
CASSPRVREGYNEQFF
TGTGCCAGCAGTCCCCGTGTCAGGGAGGGCTACAATGAGCAGTTCTTC
>TRBV4-1|-|-|TRBJ1-5
CASSQGLSGSRQPQHF
TGCGCCAGCAGCCAGGGACTATCTGGCAGCCGGCAGCCCCAGCATTTT
>TRBV12-3/TRBV12-4|-|-|TRBJ2-1
CASSISYNEQFF
TGTGCCAGCAGCATCTCCTACAATGAGCAGTTCTTC
>TRBV15|-|-|TRBJ1-1
CATSSPGANTEAFF
TGTGCCACCAGCAGTCCAGGGGCGAACACTGAAGCTTTCTTT
>TRBV29-1|once|-|TRBJ2-2
CSVGSDRSLGELFF
TGCAGCGTTGGTTCAGACAGGTCCCTCGGGGAGCTGTTTTTT
>TRBV6-1|-|TRBD1|TRBJ2-1
CASSEGQGHNEQFF
TGTGCCAGCAGTGAGGGACAGGGGCACAATGAGCAGTTCTTC
>TRBV28|-|TRBD1|TRBJ2-2
CASSLGDRASGELFF
TGTGCCAGCAGTCTGGGGGACAGGGCATCCGGGGAGCTGTTTTTT
>TRBV7-8|-|TRBD1|TRBJ1-2
CASSLALTGGRSYGYTF
TGTGCCAGCAGCTTAGCGCTGACAGGGGGCAGATCTTATGGCTACACCTTC
>TRBV19|few|TRBD2|TRBJ2-1
CAAGDHNEQFF
TGTGCGGCGGGAGACCACAATGAGCAGTTCTTC
>TRBV7-8|-|-|TRBJ2-5
CASSSGPQETQYF
TGTGCCAGCAGCTCAGGTCCCCAAGAGACCCAGTACTTC
>TRBV15|-|-|TRBJ1-2
CATSRDERAGRARGGYTF
TGTGCCACCAGCAGAGATGAAAGGGCAGGCCGCGCCCGCGGGGGCTACACCTTC
>TRBV27|-|-|TRBJ2-5
CASSLLGETQYF
TGTGCCAGCAGTTTGCTAGGAGAGACCCAGTACTTC
>TRBV2|-|TRBD1|TRBJ1-1
CASSSRTGNTEAFF
TGTGCCAGCAGTAGCAGGACAGGGAACACTGAAGCTTTCTTT